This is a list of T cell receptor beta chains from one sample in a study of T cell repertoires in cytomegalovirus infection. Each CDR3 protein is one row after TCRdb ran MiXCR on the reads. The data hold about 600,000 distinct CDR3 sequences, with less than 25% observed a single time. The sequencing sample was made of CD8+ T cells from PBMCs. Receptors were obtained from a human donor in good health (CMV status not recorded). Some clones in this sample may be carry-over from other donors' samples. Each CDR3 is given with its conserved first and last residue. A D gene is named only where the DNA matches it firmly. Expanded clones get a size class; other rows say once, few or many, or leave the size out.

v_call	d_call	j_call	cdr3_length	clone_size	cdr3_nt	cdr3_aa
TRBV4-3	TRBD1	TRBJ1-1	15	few	TGCGCCAGCAGCCAAGCCCGCATACAGGGGCGCACGGCTTTCTTT	CASSQARIQGRTAFF
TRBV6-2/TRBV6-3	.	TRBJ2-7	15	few	TGTGCCAGCAGGGCCCCCCGGACTCCAGGGACCGAGCAGTACTTC	CASRAPRTPGTEQYF
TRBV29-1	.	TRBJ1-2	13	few	TGCAGCGTTGAAGATCGCGGGGAAACTGGCTACACCTTC	CSVEDRGETGYTF
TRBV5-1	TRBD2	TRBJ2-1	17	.	TGCGCCAGCAGCCCCTGGACTAGCGGGGCAGCCTACAATGAGCAGTTCTTC	CASSPWTSGAAYNEQFF
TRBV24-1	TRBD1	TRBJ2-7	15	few	TGTGCCACCAGTGATCGGACAGGGACCCCTGACGAGCAGTACTTC	CATSDRTGTPDEQYF
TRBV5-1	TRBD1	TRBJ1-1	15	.	TGCGCCAGCAGCCCTCACCGACAGGGTAACACTGAAGCTTTCTTT	CASSPHRQGNTEAFF
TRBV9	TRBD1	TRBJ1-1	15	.	TGTGCCAGCAGCCCCGGACAGGGCGGGAACACTGAAGCTTTCTTT	CASSPGQGGNTEAFF
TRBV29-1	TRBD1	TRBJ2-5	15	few	TGCAGCGTTACTCCCCGGGACAGGGCGCGGGAGACCCAGTACTTC	CSVTPRDRARETQYF
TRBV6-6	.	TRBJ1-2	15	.	TGTGCCAGCTACCTCGGGGGCTTGGCTAACTATGGCTACACCTTC	CASYLGGLANYGYTF
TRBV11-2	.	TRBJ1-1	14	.	TGTGCCAGCAGCTCGCAGGGACTGTGGGCTGAAGCTTTCTTT	CASSSQGLWAEAFF
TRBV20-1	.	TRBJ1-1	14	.	TGCAGTGCTAGAGATCTTTATGTGAACACTGAAGCTTTCTTT	CSARDLYVNTEAFF
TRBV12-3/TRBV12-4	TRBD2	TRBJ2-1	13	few	TGTGCCAGCAGTTATACTATAGCGGGGGCAATCTTCTTC	CASSYTIAGAIFF
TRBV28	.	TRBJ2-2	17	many	TGTGCCAGCAGCCTTACTCGTCGGGACACATACACCGGGGAGCTGTTTTTT	CASSLTRRDTYTGELFF
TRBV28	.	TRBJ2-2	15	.	TGTGCCAGCAGTTCTAGGGGAGGGAACACCGGGGAGCTGTTTTTT	CASSSRGGNTGELFF
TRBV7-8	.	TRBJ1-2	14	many	TGTGCCAGCAGCTCCTCGGACGGAACGTATGGCTACACCTTC	CASSSSDGTYGYTF
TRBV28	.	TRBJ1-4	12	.	TGTGCCTCAACAGGGATGCAGGAAAAACTGTTTTTT	CASTGMQEKLFF
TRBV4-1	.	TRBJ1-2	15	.	TGCGCCAGCAGCCAAGATCAAGCAGAATCCTATGGCTACACCTTC	CASSQDQAESYGYTF
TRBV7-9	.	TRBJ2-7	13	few	TGTGCCAGCAGCTTAGCGAGCAACTACGAGCAGTACTTC	CASSLASNYEQYF
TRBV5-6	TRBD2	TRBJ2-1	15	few	TGTGCCAGCAGCCAAAGGACTAGCGGGGCTTTAGGGCAGTTCTTC	CASSQRTSGALGQFF
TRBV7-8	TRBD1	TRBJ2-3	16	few	TGTGCCAGCAACATATCCGGGACAGGGGCCCTAGATACGCAGTATTTT	CASNISGTGALDTQYF
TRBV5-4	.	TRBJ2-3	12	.	TGTGCCAGCAGCGATTCTCATCGGGCGCAGTATTTT	CASSDSHRAQYF
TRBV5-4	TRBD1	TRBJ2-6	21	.	TGTGCCAGCAGCTTGGCCCTCCGACAGGGTCCATACCTCTCTGGGGCCAACGTCCTGACTTTC	CASSLALRQGPYLSGANVLTF
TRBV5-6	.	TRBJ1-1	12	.	TGTGCCAGCAGCTTTCAGGTGGCTGAAGCTTTCTTT	CASSFQVAEAFF
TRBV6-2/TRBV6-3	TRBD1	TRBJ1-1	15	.	TGTGCCAGCAGTTACTACGGACAGGAGAACACTGAAGCTTTCTTT	CASSYYGQENTEAFF
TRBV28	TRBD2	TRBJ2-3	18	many	TGTGCCAGCCTAGAGTCGGGGGTCGGGGGGGAACACACAGATACGCAGTATTTT	CASLESGVGGEHTDTQYF
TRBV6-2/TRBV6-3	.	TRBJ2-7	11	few	TGTGCCAGCATTGGCATCCACGAGCAGTACTTC	CASIGIHEQYF
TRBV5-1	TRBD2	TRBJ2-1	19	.	TGCGCCAGCAGCCCACAGACTAGCGGGAACGGGAAATACTACAATGAGCAGTTCTTC	CASSPQTSGNGKYYNEQFF
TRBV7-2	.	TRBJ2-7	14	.	TGTGCCAGCAGCCAACACAGGGCTAGGTATGAGCAGTACTTC	CASSQHRARYEQYF
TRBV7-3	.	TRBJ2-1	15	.	TGTGCCAGCAGCCCAGAGCGAATGTATTACAATGAGCAGTTCTTC	CASSPERMYYNEQFF
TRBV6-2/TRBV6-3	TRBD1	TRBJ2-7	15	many	TGTGCCAGCAGTACCCAGGGACAGGGTATCTACGAGCAGTACTTC	CASSTQGQGIYEQYF
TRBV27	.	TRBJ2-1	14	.	TGTGCCAGCAGACCTCTAAAGACAGGCAATGAGCAGTTCTTC	CASRPLKTGNEQFF
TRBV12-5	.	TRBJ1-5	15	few	TGTGCTAGTGGTTTGGGGACGGCTAGCAATCAGCCCCAGCATTTT	CASGLGTASNQPQHF
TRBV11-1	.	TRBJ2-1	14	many	TGTGCCAGCAGCTTAAGGGGGAACCACAATGAGCAGTTCTTC	CASSLRGNHNEQFF
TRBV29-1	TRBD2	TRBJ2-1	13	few	TGCAGCGTTGGCGGGGGGGGCAGCAATGAGCAGTTCTTC	CSVGGGGSNEQFF
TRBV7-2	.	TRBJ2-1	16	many	TGTGCCAGCAGCGCGCGCGTTGGGACGCCCTACAATGAGCAGTTCTTC	CASSARVGTPYNEQFF
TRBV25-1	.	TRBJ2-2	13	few	TGTGCCAGCAGTGAATGGTACACCGGGGAGCTGTTTTTT	CASSEWYTGELFF
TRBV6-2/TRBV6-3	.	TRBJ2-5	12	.	TGTGCCAGCAGCAACGGGGGTGAGACCCAGTACTTC	CASSNGGETQYF
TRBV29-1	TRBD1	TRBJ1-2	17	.	TGCAGCGTTGAAGATCTTGGGACAGCTAAACGGGGCTATGGCTACACCTTC	CSVEDLGTAKRGYGYTF
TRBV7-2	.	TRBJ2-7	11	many	TGTGCCAGCAGCTTGGCGCGGGAGCAGTACTTC	CASSLAREQYF
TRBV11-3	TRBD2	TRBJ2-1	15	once	TGTGCCAGCAGTCCGCGACTAGCGGGGAACGATGAGCAGTTCTTC	CASSPRLAGNDEQFF
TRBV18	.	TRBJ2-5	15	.	TGTGCCAGCTCACCCACGGAGGAAGATCAAGAGACCCAGTACTTC	CASSPTEEDQETQYF
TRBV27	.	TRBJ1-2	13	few	TGTGCCAGCAGTCCATCCGGGGACTATGGCTACACCTTC	CASSPSGDYGYTF
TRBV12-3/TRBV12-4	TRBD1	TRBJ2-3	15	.	TGTGCCAGCCTAAGCCGGGACAGAGTCACAGATACGCAGTATTTT	CASLSRDRVTDTQYF
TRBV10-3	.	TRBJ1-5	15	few	TGTGCCATCAGTGATAAGACAGACCCCAATCAGCCCCAGCATTTT	CAISDKTDPNQPQHF
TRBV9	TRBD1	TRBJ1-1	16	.	TGTGCCAGCAGCGGGCCCGGGACAGGGGGAAACACTGAAGCTTTCTTT	CASSGPGTGGNTEAFF
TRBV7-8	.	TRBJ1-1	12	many	TGTGCCAGCACGTCAGAAGGAACTGAAGCTTTCTTT	CASTSEGTEAFF
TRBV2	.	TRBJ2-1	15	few	TGTGCCAGCAGACCCTCAGGGTCGTCCTACAATGAGCAGTTCTTC	CASRPSGSSYNEQFF
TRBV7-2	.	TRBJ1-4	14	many	TGTGCCAGCAGCTTAGTGCGGACTAATGAAAAACTGTTTTTT	CASSLVRTNEKLFF
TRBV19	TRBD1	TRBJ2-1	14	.	TGTGCCAGTGTCCGGACAGGGGGCTACAATGAGCAGTTCTTC	CASVRTGGYNEQFF
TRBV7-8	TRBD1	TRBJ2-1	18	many	TGTGCCAGCACCCCAAGGGTATACCGGGACAGGGTTCACAATGAGCAGTTCTTC	CASTPRVYRDRVHNEQFF
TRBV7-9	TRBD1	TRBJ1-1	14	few	TGTGCCAGCAGGCCGACAGGGGAGAACACTGAAGCTTTCTTT	CASRPTGENTEAFF
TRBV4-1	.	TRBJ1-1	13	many	TGCGCCAGCAGCCAGAGTGCGAACACTGAAGCTTTCTTT	CASSQSANTEAFF
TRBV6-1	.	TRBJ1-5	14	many	TGTGCCAGCAGCGAGACAGGACTCAATCAGCCCCAGCATTTT	CASSETGLNQPQHF